One and the same sample provided the 30 T cell receptor beta chains below, sequenced in a study of blood T cell repertoires in COVID-19. The method was immunoSEQ multiplex PCR; TCRdb's version includes in-frame clones alone and lacks a portion of them. The sample has 110,000 or so clones, over 75% seen once; the top ten hold 8% to 9%. Sequenced material: peripheral blood. The receptors were gathered from a woman aged 70 to 79 who had recovered from COVID-19.

This rearrangement joins TRBV30 to TRBJ1-3; perhaps TRBD1 as D (6 bases). In germline, CDR1 is GTSNPN, CDR2 SVGIG (reference sequence). V was pared by 2 bases and J by 8 bases, with 13 bases between. This CDR3 comprises 13 residues. Written as DNA, the CDR3 is TGTGCCTGGAGTTTGGGCAGGGGCTACACCATATATTTT. Its protein product is CAWSLGRGYTIYF.

J is TRBJ1-5 and V is TRBV16, with TRBD1 identical over 8 bases. The CDR3 is 21 residues long. J gave up 0 bases and V 0 bases, and 16 bases lay outside the gene matches. Germline CDR1 and CDR2: KGHSY and FQNENV. The CDR3 spells CASSQSRWSRGRGNSNQPQHF. For the CDR3, the DNA is TGTGCCAGCAGCCAATCGCGGTGGTCCAGGGGGCGCGGGAATAGCAATCAGCCCCAGCATTTT.

This clone was detected once. The chain combines TRBV5-6 with TRBJ2-7, with 10 bases lining up with TRBD2. V dropped 4 bases and J dropped 5; count of bases not matched to a gene: 12. CDR3 length: 16 residues. Germline CDR1 SGHDT, CDR2 YYEEEE. Here the CDR3 reads CASSRPGLADWDEQYF. The CDR3 bases are TGTGCCAGCAGCAGACCTGGACTAGCGGATTGGGACGAGCAGTACTTC.

The chain links TRBV5-4 to TRBJ2-7, with 7 bases matching TRBD1. J was trimmed by 0 bases and V by 4 bases; bases with no gene match: 7. The CDR3 covers 15 residues. Germline V lookup: CDR1 SGHNT, CDR2 YYREEE (reference sequence). CDR3 nucleotides: TGTGCCAGCAGCCTCCGGGACAGAGTCTCCTACGAGCAGTACTTC. It is translated as CASSLRDRVSYEQYF.

In DNA, the CDR3 is TGTGCCAGTATCGACATTGGAACTGAAGCTTTCTTT. It codes for CASIDIGTEAFF. This sequence joins TRBV19 and TRBJ1-1; D is unresolved. This CDR3 has 12 residues. From germline, CDR1 is LNHDA and CDR2 SQIVND (reference sequence). V was clipped by 7 bases and J by 5 bases, with 11 bases between them.

The genes are TRBV5-5 and TRBJ1-2; possibly TRBD1 for D (6 bases). Germline assignment: CDR1 SGHKS and CDR2 YYEKEE (reference sequence). This CDR3 contains 15 residues. The V end lost 0 bases, the J end lost 4 bases, and 13 bases lay between the germline ends. The CDR3 loop reads CASSLETGVSYGYTF. In nucleotides, the CDR3 is TGTGCCAGCAGCTTGGAGACAGGAGTCTCCTATGGCTACACCTTC.

Regarding this clone: Other nucleotide sequences from this sample produce the same CDR3. CDR3 in DNA: TGTGCCAGCTCACCAGGGGGCGTTGGCAATCAGCCCCAGCATTTT. Its protein is CASSPGGVGNQPQHF. The chain couples TRBV18 to TRBJ1-5; tentative D call: TRBD1 (6 bases). Germline-derived CDR1 and CDR2 are KGHSH and LQKENI. There are 15 residues in the CDR3. Trimming shortened V by 2 bases and J by 2 bases, and 10 bases separated the two germline ends.

This clone has more than one count but fewer than ten. The V call is TRBV5-1, the J call TRBJ2-6; D might be TRBD1 (5 bases). Trimming took 4 bases from V and 0 from J, leaving 8 bases between them. CDR3 length: 15 amino acids. Germline loops: CDR1 SGHRS, CDR2 YFSETQ. The CDR3 sequence is CASSVTASGANVLTF. For the CDR3, the DNA is TGCGCCAGCAGCGTGACAGCCTCTGGGGCCAACGTCCTGACTTTC.

A single count supports this clone. This chain joins TRBV4-2 and TRBJ1-2; D is undetermined. This CDR3 is 11 amino acids long. V was clipped by 0 bases and J by 8 bases, with 4 bases between them. Germline V gene lookup returns CDR1 LGHNA and CDR2 YNFKEQ. The CDR3 reads CASSQDSGYTF. In DNA form, the CDR3 reads TGTGCCAGCAGCCAAGATAGCGGCTACACCTTC.

J is TRBJ2-2 and V is TRBV29-1; a weak D match, TRBD1 (5 bases). V lost 7 bases and J 1 base, leaving 16 bases between the germline ends. The CDR3 is 15 residues long. CDR1 SQVTM and CDR2 ANQGSEA come from the germline V gene. The CDR3 nucleotides are TGCAGCGGATCAAAACGCACAGGGAACACCGGGGAGCTGTTTTTT. This gives the protein CSGSKRTGNTGELFF.

The chain links TRBV5-4 to TRBJ2-5, with 8 positions matching TRBD2. V gave up 0 bases and J gave up 5 bases; unmatched junction bases: 6. The germline gives CDR1 SGHNT, CDR2 YYREEE (reference sequence). The CDR3 totals 15 residues. CDR3 sequence: CASSLVAGGGETQYF. DNA for the CDR3: TGTGCCAGCAGCTTGGTTGCGGGGGGAGGTGAGACCCAGTACTTC.

This chain joins TRBV7-2 and TRBJ1-2; D possibly corresponds to TRBD1 (6 bases). Deletions cut 7 bases from V and 4 bases from J, with 13 bases between. The germline gives CDR1 SGHTA, CDR2 FQGNSA. The CDR3 totals 13 residues. CDR3 DNA sequence: TGTGCCAGCACCCCCGACAGGTTCTATGGCTACACCTTC. Amino acid sequence: CASTPDRFYGYTF.

The chain uses TRBV3-1 (or the pseudogene TRBV3-2) and TRBJ2-1, with 8 bases aligning to TRBD2. Germline V gene lookup returns CDR1 LGHDT and CDR2 YNNKEL (reference sequence). J gave up 2 bases and V 1 base, and 4 bases lay outside the gene matches. The CDR3 totals 16 residues. The CDR3 protein is CASSQGGGGTYNEQFF. The CDR3 DNA sequence: TGTGCCAGCAGCCAAGGAGGCGGGGGGACCTACAATGAGCAGTTCTTC.

In its sample, this clone was seen once. The V call is TRBV5-1, the J call TRBJ2-7, with D possibly being TRBD2 (6 bases). The CDR3 is 13 residues long. V lost 4 bases, J lost 2 bases, and 10 bases lay in between. Germline CDR1 and CDR2: SGHRS and YFSETQ. The CDR3 nucleotides are TGCGCCAGCAGCACGGGGGACCCCTACGAGCAGTACTTC. Protein product: CASSTGDPYEQYF.

The genes are TRBV5-1 and TRBJ2-7; D is possibly TRBD2 (6 bases). CDR3 length: 16 residues. V shed 3 bases and J shed 3 bases, with 19 bases lying between them. Germline CDR1 is SGHRS and CDR2 is YFSETQ. In nucleotides, the CDR3 is TGCGCCAGCAGCTCCCGTGAGTGGGGAGGCCGCTACGAGCAGTACTTC. It encodes CASSSREWGGRYEQYF.

The gene calls are TRBV4-3 and TRBJ2-3, with D perhaps TRBD1 (5 bases). CDR3 length equals 17 residues. Germline V CDR1 and CDR2: LGHNA, YSLEER. V lost 0 bases to trimming and J lost 2 bases, with 15 bases between them. The CDR3 region has the DNA TGCGCCAGCAGCCAAGATAGGGGCCGGATGTTCACAGATACGCAGTATTTT. Amino acid sequence: CASSQDRGRMFTDTQYF.

The chain uses TRBV7-2 and TRBJ1-4, with D perhaps TRBD1 (6 bases). The CDR3 consists of 13 residues. V lost 5 bases to trimming and J lost 5 bases, with 9 bases between them. The germline gives CDR1 SGHTA, CDR2 FQGNSA. CDR3 in DNA: TGTGCCAGCAGCCGCGACAGGAATGAAAAACTGTTTTTT. Translated: CASSRDRNEKLFF. The entire variable domain, with the rest obtained from reference TRBV7-2 and TRBJ1-4, is as follows: GAGVSQSPSNKVTEKGKDVELRCDPISGHTALYWYRQSLGQGLEFLIYFQGNSAPDKSGLPSDRFSAERTGGSVSTLTIQRTQQEDSAVYLCASSRDRNEKLFFGSGTQLSVL.

The chain employs TRBV12-1 and TRBJ1-3; no DNA check was done on the table's D call, TRBD1. TRBV12-1 is deemed a pseudogene. The length of the CDR3 is 23 residues. The CDR3 protein is CASSPKPPYSTGATPNSGNTIYF. The CDR3 region has the DNA TGTGCCAGCAGCCCCAAGCCTCCTTACTCGACAGGGGCCACACCAAACTCTGGAAACACCATATATTTT.

The genes are TRBV7-9 and TRBJ2-7; D is uncertain. The CDR3 totals 11 residues. Per germline, CDR1 SEHNR and CDR2 FQNEAQ (reference sequence). V lost 6 bases and J lost 7, with 10 bases in between. In nucleotides, the CDR3 is TGTGCCAGCAGTTTTGTGAGAGAGCAGTACTTC. Protein: CASSFVREQYF.

This clone was observed once. The rearrangement uses TRBV10-3 and TRBJ1-3; 9 nucleotides align to TRBD1. The germline CDR1 and CDR2 sequences are ENHRY and SYGVKD. V was clipped by 4 bases and J by 1 base; unmatched bases: 2. The CDR3 runs 15 residues. CDR3 amino acids: CAISAQGASGNTIYF. In DNA form, the CDR3 reads TGTGCCATCAGTGCACAGGGGGCTTCTGGAAACACCATATATTTT.

This chain joins TRBV4-3 and TRBJ1-1, with D tentatively TRBD1 (5 bases). The CDR3 is 14 residues long. Trimming stripped 1 base from V and 0 bases from J, with 6 bases between. Germline V gives CDR1 LGHNA, CDR2 YSLEER. The chain's CDR3 is CASSQGGVNTEAFF. The CDR3 DNA is TGCGCCAGCAGCCAAGGGGGCGTGAACACTGAAGCTTTCTTT.

The rearrangement uses TRBV9 and TRBJ2-3; weak D call: TRBD2 (5 bases). The CDR3 runs to 13 residues. In germline, CDR1 is SGDLS, CDR2 YYNGEE. Trimming pared 2 bases from V and 1 base from J, leaving 5 bases between. This CDR3 reads CASSVRGTDTQYF. The CDR3 nucleotides read TGTGCCAGCAGCGTGAGGGGCACAGATACGCAGTATTTT.

V and J are TRBV4-3 and TRBJ2-7; D is perhaps TRBD1 (5 bases). Looked up from germline, CDR1 is LGHNA and CDR2 is YSLEER. The CDR3 runs to 13 residues. Trimming took off 0 bases at V and 4 bases at J, with 7 bases between the two ends. The CDR3, as DNA: TGCGCCAGCAGCCAAGATGCAGGGTACGAGCAGTACTTC. This encodes CASSQDAGYEQYF.

The V call is TRBV6-6, the J call TRBJ1-5, with a tentative D call TRBD1 (6 bases). In germline, CDR1 is MNHNY, CDR2 SVGAGI (reference sequence). The CDR3 loop spans 16 amino acids. V shed 6 bases and J shed 0 bases, with 15 bases lying between them. In DNA, the CDR3 is TGTGCCAGCAGCGGACAGAACTCCTATAGCAATCAGCCCCAGCATTTT. It encodes CASSGQNSYSNQPQHF.

The chain joins TRBV29-1 to TRBJ1-2; D is perhaps TRBD1 (6 bases). CDR1 is SQVTM and CDR2 is ANQGSEA in the germline V gene. V dropped 3 bases and J dropped 3 bases, with 14 bases sitting between them. CDR3 length: 14 residues. The CDR3 nucleotides are TGCAGCGTTGAGGGGGCCGGGACGGACTATGGCTACACCTTC. Its protein product is CSVEGAGTDYGYTF.

This chain joins TRBV7-2 and TRBJ2-4; possible D gene TRBD1, 6 bases. The germline gives CDR1 SGHTA, CDR2 FQGNSA. Trimming cost V 8 bases and J 1 base, with 9 bases left between them. The length of the CDR3 is 13 residues. DNA for the CDR3: TGTGCCAGCGAAACAGGGGCCAAAAACATTCAGTACTTC. Protein: CASETGAKNIQYF.

The genes are TRBV10-3 and TRBJ1-5; maybe TRBD1 (6 bases). The CDR3 totals 15 residues. Germline values: CDR1 ENHRY, CDR2 SYGVKD. V lost 5 bases and J 1 base, leaving 12 bases between the germline ends. CDR3 sequence reads: CAISTRGLSNQPQHF. The CDR3 coding sequence is TGTGCCATCAGTACCAGGGGCCTCAGCAATCAGCCCCAGCATTTT.

DNA of the CDR3: TGTGCCAGCAGCTTACAGAGGGCGGCGAACACTGAAGCTTTCTTT. Amino acid sequence: CASSLQRAANTEAFF. V and J are TRBV7-2 and TRBJ1-1; D is unresolved. Germline V gene lookup returns CDR1 SGHTA and CDR2 FQGNSA. There are 15 residues in the CDR3. V was trimmed by 2 bases and J by 1 base, leaving 11 bases between them.

V gene TRBV4-3 combines with J gene TRBJ2-3, with D hard to call. Trimming removed 1 base from V and 5 bases from J, with 7 bases in between. CDR3 size: 13 residues. Germline assignment: CDR1 LGHNA and CDR2 YSLEER. The CDR3 nucleotides read TGCGCCAGCAGCCAAGCCCCCTTAGATACGCAGTATTTT. As protein: CASSQAPLDTQYF.

This chain joins TRBV6-6 and TRBJ2-1; the match to TRBD2 covers 7 bases. The ends lost 2 bases at V and 5 bases at J; junction bases unmatched: 6. Germline values: CDR1 MNHNY, CDR2 SVGAGI (reference sequence). The CDR3 extends over 15 amino acids. The CDR3 reads CASSYPGGGNNEQFF. CDR3 DNA sequence: TGTGCCAGCAGTTACCCTGGCGGGGGAAACAATGAGCAGTTCTTC.